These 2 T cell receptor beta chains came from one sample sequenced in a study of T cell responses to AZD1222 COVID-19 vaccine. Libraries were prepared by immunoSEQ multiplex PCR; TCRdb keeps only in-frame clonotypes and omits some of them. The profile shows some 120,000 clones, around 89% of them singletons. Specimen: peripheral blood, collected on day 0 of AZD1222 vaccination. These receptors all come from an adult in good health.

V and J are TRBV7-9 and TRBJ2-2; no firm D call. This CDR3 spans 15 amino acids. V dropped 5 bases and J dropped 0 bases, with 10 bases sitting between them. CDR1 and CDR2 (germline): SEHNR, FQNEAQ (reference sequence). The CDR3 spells CASSPFFANTGELFF. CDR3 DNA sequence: TGTGCCAGCAGCCCCTTTTTCGCGAACACCGGGGAGCTGTTTTTT.

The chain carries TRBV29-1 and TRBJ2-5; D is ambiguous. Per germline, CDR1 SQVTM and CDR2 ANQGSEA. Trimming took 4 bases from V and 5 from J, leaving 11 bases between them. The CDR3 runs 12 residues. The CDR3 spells CSVGLTEETQYF. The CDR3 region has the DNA TGCAGCGTTGGGCTAACTGAGGAGACCCAGTACTTC.